This passage covers 16 T cell receptor beta chains from one sample sequenced in a study of T cell responses to AZD1222 COVID-19 vaccine. The table came from immunoSEQ multiplex PCR; TCRdb's copy has only in-frame clones and leaves some out. The table includes some 55,000 clones, approximately 88% detected once. Sequenced material: peripheral blood, taken on day 0 of AZD1222 vaccination. The receptors here all came from an adult in good health.

The chain couples TRBV9 to TRBJ2-2; 10 positions agree with TRBD2. The germline V gene encodes CDR1 SGDLS and CDR2 YYNGEE. With 7 bases clipped from V and 5 bases from J, the junction kept 8 bases outside the gene matches. The CDR3 sequence is 15 residues long. The CDR3 is CASREREGWTGELFF. The CDR3 coding sequence is TGTGCCAGCCGGGAGCGGGAGGGTTGGACCGGGGAGCTGTTTTTT.

The chain uses TRBV19 and TRBJ2-7; 10 bases map to TRBD2. The CDR3 spans 14 residues. Trimming took 3 bases from V and 9 from J; bases not matched to a gene: 8. Germline CDR1 and CDR2: LNHDA and SQIVND (reference sequence). The CDR3 loop reads CASSIPGTSAGQYF. The CDR3 bases are TGTGCCAGTAGTATCCCCGGGACTAGCGCCGGGCAGTACTTC.

This clone occurred once. The V and J genes are TRBV28 and TRBJ1-5; D remains unclear. The CDR3 sequence is 14 residues long. Trimming pared 5 bases from V and 4 bases from J, leaving 12 bases between. In germline, CDR1 is MDHEN, CDR2 SYDVKM. The CDR3 sequence is CASSLRRLNQPQHF. CDR3 sequence (DNA): TGTGCCAGCAGTCTCAGACGGCTGAATCAGCCCCAGCATTTT.

This clone occurred a few times. The chain recombines TRBV3-1 (or the pseudogene TRBV3-2) with TRBJ2-1; 9 bases fit TRBD2. The CDR3 covers 15 residues. Germline assignment: CDR1 LGHDT and CDR2 YNNKEL (reference sequence). J was trimmed by 4 bases and V by 0 bases; bases with no gene match: 1. The CDR3 sequence is CASSQELAGYNEQFF. The CDR3 DNA reads as TGTGCCAGCAGCCAAGAACTAGCGGGTTACAATGAGCAGTTCTTC.

The rearrangement links TRBV19 to TRBJ2-7; 12 bases are a match to TRBD2. There are 15 residues in the CDR3. CDR1 LNHDA and CDR2 SQIVND come from the germline V gene (reference sequence). Germline trimming cut 4 bases from V and 3 bases from J; bases unmatched to any gene: 4. CDR3 sequence (DNA): TGTGCCAGTAGTAGACTAGCGGGAGTTAGCTACGAGCAGTACTTC. Protein: CASSRLAGVSYEQYF.

This chain joins TRBV19 and TRBJ1-3, with D possibly being TRBD1 (6 bases). The CDR3 has 14 amino acids. V was shortened by 7 bases and J by 2 bases, with 12 bases between the two germline ends. Germline lookup yields CDR1 LNHDA and CDR2 SQIVND (reference sequence). This CDR3 reads CASNSGAAGNTIYF. In DNA, the CDR3 is TGTGCCAGTAATTCGGGGGCTGCTGGAAACACCATATATTTT. Filled out from reference TRBV19 and TRBJ1-3, the complete variable domain reads DGGITQSPKYLFRKEGQNVTLSCEQNLNHDAMYWYRQDPGQGLRLIYYSQIVNDFQKGDIAEGYSVSREKKESFPLTVTSAQKNPTAFYLCASNSGAAGNTIYFGEGSWLTVV.

This chain joins TRBV28 and TRBJ1-6; 8 bases align to TRBD1. Trimming cost V 5 bases and J 4 bases; bases outside gene matches: 13. The germline gives CDR1 MDHEN, CDR2 SYDVKM. This CDR3 spans 18 amino acids. The CDR3 region is CASSQPPQGAFYNSPLHF. CDR3 coding DNA: TGTGCCAGCAGTCAGCCACCTCAGGGGGCTTTTTATAATTCACCCCTCCACTTT.

The chain combines TRBV5-1 with TRBJ2-5, with 12 bases aligning to TRBD1. The ends lost 4 bases at V and 4 bases at J; junction bases unmatched: 5. Germline CDR1 reads SGHRS; CDR2 reads YFSETQ. CDR3 length: 15 residues. The CDR3 coding sequence is TGCGCCAGCAGCCCGGGACAGGGGGCGGGAGAGACCCAGTACTTC. Protein: CASSPGQGAGETQYF.

The V call is TRBV2, the J call TRBJ1-2; D ambiguous. Germline CDR1 reads SNHLY; CDR2 reads FYNNEI. This CDR3 is built from 11 residues. Trimming removed 4 bases from V and 4 bases from J, with 4 bases in between. CDR3 protein: CASSVSYGYTF. For the CDR3, the DNA is TGTGCCAGCAGTGTTTCCTATGGCTACACCTTC. Variable domain in full (rest from reference TRBV2 and TRBJ1-2): EPEVTQTPSHQVTQMGQEVILRCVPISNHLYFYWYRQILGQKVEFLVSFYNNEISEKSEIFDDQFSVERPDGSNFTLKIRSTKLEDSAMYFCASSVSYGYTFGSGTRLTVV.

This chain connects TRBV19 to TRBJ2-1; maybe TRBD2 (5 bases). The CDR3 spans 17 residues. V lost 4 bases and J lost 2, with 18 bases in between. Germline-derived CDR1 and CDR2 are LNHDA and SQIVND (reference sequence). The CDR3 protein is CASSTHPPRGTYNEQFF. The CDR3 DNA is TGTGCCAGTAGTACCCATCCCCCCCGGGGAACCTACAATGAGCAGTTCTTC.

The rearrangement uses TRBV5-1 and TRBJ2-3, with TRBD2 matching over 11 bases. This CDR3 has 16 amino acids. The germline V gene encodes CDR1 SGHRS and CDR2 YFSETQ. V trimming: 4 bases; J trimming: 5 bases; junction bases outside the gene matches: 9. The CDR3 spells CASSQTSLAGGDTQYF. CDR3 DNA sequence: TGCGCCAGCAGCCAGACCTCTCTAGCGGGAGGAGATACGCAGTATTTT.

On this clone itself: The same CDR3 also results from other DNA sequences found in this sample. The gene calls are TRBV14 and TRBJ2-2, with unresolved D. There are 12 residues in the CDR3. V gave up 2 bases and J gave up 6 bases, with 4 bases separating them. Germline-derived CDR1 and CDR2 are SGHDN and FVKESK. The DNA of the CDR3 is TGTGCCAGCAGCCAACGCCCCGGGGAGCTGTTTTTT. It encodes CASSQRPGELFF. The full variable domain, in which reference TRBV14 and TRBJ2-2 provide the parts outside the CDR3, is EAGVTQFPSHSVIEKGQTVTLRCDPISGHDNLYWYRRVMGKEIKFLLHFVKESKQDESGMPNNRFLAERTGGTYSTLKVQPAELEDSGVYFCASSQRPGELFFGEGSRLTVL.

The chain joins TRBV2 to TRBJ2-1, with D perhaps matching TRBD1 or TRBD2 (5 bases each). The CDR3 length is 15 residues. Trimming took 4 bases from V and 8 from J, leaving 18 bases between them. Looked up from germline, CDR1 is SNHLY and CDR2 is FYNNEI. Here the CDR3 DNA reads TGTGCCAGCAGTGTGGGGGTATACTCGGCGGATGAGCAGTTCTTC. Translating it yields CASSVGVYSADEQFF.

The chain carries TRBV5-8 and TRBJ1-2; D is ambiguous. The CDR3 has 13 residues. Germline CDR1 and CDR2: SGHTS and YDEGEE. V was clipped by 0 bases and J by 8 bases, with 11 bases between them. The CDR3 sequence is CASSLGMAGGYTF. CDR3 sequence (DNA): TGTGCCAGCAGCTTGGGAATGGCGGGCGGCTACACCTTC.

This clone is a singleton in its sample. The CDR3 DNA reads as TGTGCCAGCAGCTGGCAGGGGGCCGATGGCTACACCTTC. Its protein is CASSWQGADGYTF. V usage is TRBV11-2 and J usage is TRBJ1-2; the match to TRBD1 covers 8 bases. The CDR3 runs 13 residues. The V segment lost 4 bases and the J segment 6 bases; nucleotides outside the gene matches: 4. Germline V gene data show CDR1 as SGHAT and CDR2 as FQNNGV.

V is TRBV2 and J is TRBJ2-7; the match to TRBD2 covers 7 bases. Germline V CDR1 and CDR2: SNHLY, FYNNEI. The V and J ends lost 9 bases and 4 bases, in that order; junction bases with no gene match: 18. The CDR3 runs 16 residues. CDR3 sequence: CASYRSPTSREYEQYF. As DNA, the CDR3 is TGTGCCAGTTACCGAAGTCCGACTAGCAGAGAATACGAGCAGTACTTC. Combining the CDR3 with reference TRBV2 and TRBJ2-7 gives the whole variable domain EPEVTQTPSHQVTQMGQEVILRCVPISNHLYFYWYRQILGQKVEFLVSFYNNEISEKSEIFDDQFSVERPDGSNFTLKIRSTKLEDSAMYFCASYRSPTSREYEQYFGPGTRLTVT.